This is a list of T cell receptor beta chains from one sample in a study of T cell repertoires in cytomegalovirus infection. TCRdb analysed the reads with MiXCR anew, one entry per CDR3 protein. The data contain roughly 140,000 distinct CDR3 sequences, 23% of them singletons. Sequences were obtained from PBMCs. Receptors originate from a human donor in good health (CMV status not recorded). Some clones in this sample may be carry-over from other donors' samples. CDR3s include the opening cysteine and the closing phenylalanine or tryptophan. The D gene is left open where the match is weak. Clone size is stated in some rows and not others, as once, few, many or a class when expanded.

clone size: many; V gene: TRBV28; J gene: TRBJ2-7; D gene: TRBD1; CDR3 protein: CASSPGTGYDEQYF; CDR3 DNA: TGTGCCAGCAGCCCCGGGACAGGTTATGACGAGCAGTACTTC
clone size: -; V gene: TRBV20-1; J gene: TRBJ2-3; D gene: -; CDR3 protein: CSAFESIRDTQYF; CDR3 DNA: TGCAGTGCGTTCGAGAGTATTCGAGATACGCAGTATTTT
clone size: -; V gene: TRBV5-1; J gene: TRBJ2-1; D gene: -; CDR3 protein: CASNEGNEQFF; CDR3 DNA: TGCGCCAGCAATGAGGGCAATGAGCAGTTCTTC
clone size: few; V gene: TRBV6-1; J gene: TRBJ2-1; D gene: -; CDR3 protein: CASSSLQGLSGPYNEQFF; CDR3 DNA: TGTGCCAGCAGTTCCCTACAGGGCCTTAGCGGACCCTACAATGAGCAGTTCTTC
clone size: -; V gene: TRBV9; J gene: TRBJ2-1; D gene: TRBD2; CDR3 protein: CASSGPSPGGREQFF; CDR3 DNA: TGTGCCAGCAGCGGCCCTTCGCCGGGGGGTCGTGAGCAGTTCTTC
clone size: -; V gene: TRBV12-3/TRBV12-4; J gene: TRBJ2-1; D gene: TRBD2; CDR3 protein: CASSPTSGGAYEQFF; CDR3 DNA: TGTGCCAGCAGTCCTACTAGCGGGGGGGCGTATGAGCAGTTCTTC
clone size: -; V gene: TRBV28; J gene: TRBJ2-5; D gene: -; CDR3 protein: CASSAQGVFGTKETQYF; CDR3 DNA: TGTGCCAGCAGTGCACAGGGGGTTTTCGGGACTAAAGAGACCCAGTACTTC
clone size: many; V gene: TRBV7-2; J gene: TRBJ2-1; D gene: TRBD2; CDR3 protein: CASSLAGAGMFNEQFF; CDR3 DNA: TGTGCCAGCAGCTTAGCCGGAGCGGGGATGTTCAATGAGCAGTTCTTC
clone size: -; V gene: TRBV14; J gene: TRBJ2-7; D gene: TRBD2; CDR3 protein: CASSQDGGGSYEQYF; CDR3 DNA: TGTGCCAGCAGCCAAGACGGGGGGGGATCCTACGAGCAGTACTTC
clone size: many; V gene: TRBV6-1; J gene: TRBJ2-5; D gene: TRBD1; CDR3 protein: CASILDRAAQYF; CDR3 DNA: TGTGCCAGCATTCTGGACAGGGCGGCCCAGTACTTC
clone size: few; V gene: TRBV29-1; J gene: TRBJ2-1; D gene: -; CDR3 protein: CSGRYNEQFF; CDR3 DNA: TGCAGCGGCCGATACAATGAGCAGTTCTTC
clone size: few; V gene: TRBV28; J gene: TRBJ2-3; D gene: TRBD2; CDR3 protein: CASRSGTSGAASPYF; CDR3 DNA: TGTGCCAGCAGGTCCGGGACTAGCGGGGCCGCTTCCCCGTATTTT
clone size: few; V gene: TRBV19; J gene: TRBJ1-5; D gene: -; CDR3 protein: CASSLDILGRAPYQPQHF; CDR3 DNA: TGTGCCAGTTCCCTGGACATCCTCGGACGCGCACCTTATCAGCCCCAGCATTTT
clone size: few; V gene: TRBV11-2; J gene: TRBJ2-1; D gene: -; CDR3 protein: CASLYPPGHEQFF; CDR3 DNA: TGTGCCAGCCTCTACCCCCCTGGCCATGAGCAGTTCTTC
clone size: -; V gene: TRBV12-3/TRBV12-4; J gene: TRBJ2-1; D gene: -; CDR3 protein: CASSTAAGEFYEQFF; CDR3 DNA: TGTGCCAGCAGCACGGCCGCAGGGGAATTTTATGAGCAGTTCTTC
clone size: -; V gene: TRBV6-5; J gene: TRBJ2-5; D gene: -; CDR3 protein: CASSYSIASSETQYF; CDR3 DNA: TGTGCCAGCAGTTACTCGATAGCTAGTAGTGAGACCCAGTACTTC
clone size: few; V gene: TRBV24-1; J gene: TRBJ1-4; D gene: -; CDR3 protein: CATSEGGTGTNEKLFF; CDR3 DNA: TGTGCCACCAGTGAAGGAGGGACTGGAACTAATGAAAAACTGTTTTTT
clone size: once; V gene: TRBV6-6; J gene: TRBJ2-2; D gene: -; CDR3 protein: CASSSGVARAGELFF; CDR3 DNA: TGTGCCAGCAGTTCGGGAGTAGCGAGAGCCGGGGAGCTGTTTTTT
clone size: -; V gene: TRBV5-4; J gene: TRBJ1-1; D gene: -; CDR3 protein: CASSPGRGVNTEAFF; CDR3 DNA: TGTGCCAGCAGCCCTGGGAGGGGCGTGAACACTGAAGCTTTCTTT
clone size: -; V gene: TRBV20-1; J gene: TRBJ2-7; D gene: TRBD2; CDR3 protein: CSARDETSVHYEQYF; CDR3 DNA: TGCAGTGCTAGAGATGAGACTAGCGTACACTACGAGCAGTACTTC
clone size: -; V gene: TRBV10-3; J gene: TRBJ1-1; D gene: -; CDR3 protein: CAISESMAGTEAFF; CDR3 DNA: TGTGCCATCAGTGAGTCAATGGCAGGGACTGAAGCTTTCTTT
clone size: -; V gene: TRBV28; J gene: TRBJ2-7; D gene: TRBD1; CDR3 protein: CASSSVPGQGAVEQYF; CDR3 DNA: TGTGCCAGCAGTTCCGTCCCGGGACAGGGGGCGGTCGAGCAGTACTTC
clone size: -; V gene: TRBV29-1; J gene: TRBJ2-7; D gene: -; CDR3 protein: CSVRTNAYEQYF; CDR3 DNA: TGCAGCGTTCGTACCAACGCCTACGAGCAGTACTTC
clone size: many; V gene: TRBV19; J gene: TRBJ2-7; D gene: TRBD1; CDR3 protein: CASSTAGTGSYEQYF; CDR3 DNA: TGTGCCAGTAGTACAGCCGGGACAGGGTCCTACGAGCAGTACTTC
clone size: many; V gene: TRBV6-5; J gene: TRBJ1-1; D gene: TRBD1; CDR3 protein: CASRGQGALNTEAFF; CDR3 DNA: TGTGCCAGCAGGGGACAGGGGGCGTTGAACACTGAAGCTTTCTTT
clone size: many; V gene: TRBV7-2; J gene: TRBJ2-3; D gene: -; CDR3 protein: CASSSPRDTQYF; CDR3 DNA: TGTGCCAGCAGCTCTCCGAGAGATACGCAGTATTTT
clone size: many; V gene: TRBV7-2; J gene: TRBJ1-1; D gene: TRBD1; CDR3 protein: CASSWTGTNTEAFF; CDR3 DNA: TGTGCCAGCAGCTGGACAGGGACAAACACTGAAGCTTTCTTT
clone size: -; V gene: TRBV7-3; J gene: TRBJ2-6; D gene: -; CDR3 protein: CASSLNGAVGANVLTF; CDR3 DNA: TGTGCCAGCAGCTTAAACGGCGCAGTTGGGGCCAACGTCCTGACTTTC
clone size: few; V gene: TRBV7-2; J gene: TRBJ2-7; D gene: TRBD2; CDR3 protein: CASSKLAGGPYEQYF; CDR3 DNA: TGTGCCAGCAGCAAACTAGCGGGGGGGCCCTACGAGCAGTACTTC
clone size: -; V gene: TRBV28; J gene: TRBJ1-1; D gene: -; CDR3 protein: CASSFAAGGDTEAFF; CDR3 DNA: TGTGCCAGCAGTTTTGCGGCCGGTGGAGACACTGAAGCTTTCTTT
clone size: -; V gene: TRBV5-4; J gene: TRBJ2-7; D gene: TRBD1; CDR3 protein: CASSPTGSNEQYF; CDR3 DNA: TGTGCCAGCAGCCCGACAGGGTCCAACGAGCAGTACTTC
clone size: many; V gene: TRBV7-2; J gene: TRBJ2-2; D gene: TRBD2; CDR3 protein: CASSLGLALSRELFF; CDR3 DNA: TGTGCCAGCAGCTTGGGACTAGCACTTTCCCGGGAGCTGTTTTTT
clone size: few; V gene: TRBV6-2/TRBV6-3; J gene: TRBJ2-2; D gene: TRBD1; CDR3 protein: CASRKGTGVNTGELFF; CDR3 DNA: TGTGCCAGCAGGAAAGGTACAGGGGTTAACACCGGGGAGCTGTTTTTT
clone size: few; V gene: TRBV15; J gene: TRBJ2-3; D gene: TRBD2; CDR3 protein: CATSREAGNTDTQYF; CDR3 DNA: TGTGCCACCAGCAGAGAAGCGGGGAACACAGATACGCAGTATTTT
clone size: few; V gene: TRBV28; J gene: TRBJ2-3; D gene: -; CDR3 protein: CASSSRRQVLTSTDTQYF; CDR3 DNA: TGTGCCAGCAGTTCCCGCAGACAGGTTTTGACTAGCACAGATACGCAGTATTTT
clone size: -; V gene: TRBV5-6; J gene: TRBJ1-2; D gene: -; CDR3 protein: CASSPLTVNYGYTF; CDR3 DNA: TGTGCCAGCAGCCCATTGACAGTCAACTATGGCTACACCTTC
clone size: medium-sized; V gene: TRBV7-8; J gene: TRBJ2-5; D gene: -; CDR3 protein: CASSSAGEALETQYF; CDR3 DNA: TGTGCCAGCAGCTCGGCCGGCGAAGCTTTGGAGACCCAGTACTTC
clone size: many; V gene: TRBV7-2; J gene: TRBJ1-5; D gene: -; CDR3 protein: CASSLSLSGDQPQHF; CDR3 DNA: TGTGCCAGCAGCCTGAGCCTCTCCGGAGATCAGCCCCAGCATTTT
clone size: -; V gene: TRBV9; J gene: TRBJ1-1; D gene: -; CDR3 protein: CASSPRVSVNTEAFF; CDR3 DNA: TGTGCCAGCAGCCCCCGGGTGAGCGTGAACACTGAAGCTTTCTTT
clone size: -; V gene: TRBV7-2; J gene: TRBJ2-4; D gene: TRBD1; CDR3 protein: CASSLTGENIQYF; CDR3 DNA: TGTGCCAGCAGCTTAACAGGGGAGAACATTCAGTACTTC
clone size: -; V gene: TRBV12-3/TRBV12-4; J gene: TRBJ1-4; D gene: -; CDR3 protein: CASSLARNEKLFF; CDR3 DNA: TGTGCCAGCAGTTTAGCGCGAAATGAAAAACTGTTTTTT
clone size: -; V gene: TRBV7-3; J gene: TRBJ1-2; D gene: -; CDR3 protein: CVSSVSDTPNYGYTF; CDR3 DNA: TGTGTCAGCAGCGTCTCCGATACTCCGAACTATGGCTACACCTTC
clone size: few; V gene: TRBV28; J gene: TRBJ2-1; D gene: TRBD2; CDR3 protein: CASSKTSGQYNEQFF; CDR3 DNA: TGTGCCAGCAGTAAGACTAGCGGACAATACAATGAGCAGTTCTTC
clone size: -; V gene: TRBV5-1; J gene: TRBJ1-1; D gene: -; CDR3 protein: CASSGSGMNTEAFF; CDR3 DNA: TGCGCCAGCAGCGGGTCGGGGATGAACACTGAAGCTTTCTTT
clone size: few; V gene: TRBV19; J gene: TRBJ1-2; D gene: -; CDR3 protein: CASSIDTSNYGYTF; CDR3 DNA: TGTGCCAGTAGTATCGACACCTCTAACTATGGCTACACCTTC
clone size: -; V gene: TRBV28; J gene: TRBJ2-3; D gene: -; CDR3 protein: CASSLGGARTDTQYF; CDR3 DNA: TGTGCCAGCAGTTTAGGCGGGGCCCGCACAGATACGCAGTATTTT
clone size: few; V gene: TRBV12-3/TRBV12-4; J gene: TRBJ1-6; D gene: -; CDR3 protein: CASNPTRNSPLHF; CDR3 DNA: TGTGCCAGCAACCCGACCCGCAATTCACCCCTCCACTTT
clone size: many; V gene: TRBV7-3; J gene: TRBJ2-3; D gene: -; CDR3 protein: CASSLGSRGDTQYF; CDR3 DNA: TGTGCCAGCAGCTTGGGGTCGAGGGGAGATACGCAGTATTTT
clone size: -; V gene: TRBV15; J gene: TRBJ1-3; D gene: TRBD1; CDR3 protein: CATSRAATGVGNTIYF; CDR3 DNA: TGTGCCACCAGCAGAGCCGCGACAGGGGTCGGAAACACCATATATTTT
clone size: once; V gene: TRBV7-6; J gene: TRBJ2-1; D gene: TRBD2; CDR3 protein: CASSLAGGNPNEQFF; CDR3 DNA: TGTGCCAGCAGCCTAGCGGGAGGGAATCCCAATGAGCAGTTCTTC
clone size: few; V gene: TRBV29-1; J gene: TRBJ2-2; D gene: -; CDR3 protein: CSVSPNAGELFF; CDR3 DNA: TGCAGCGTGAGCCCCAACGCCGGGGAGCTGTTTTTT
clone size: few; V gene: TRBV12-3/TRBV12-4; J gene: TRBJ1-2; D gene: -; CDR3 protein: CASTLGGAYNYGYTF; CDR3 DNA: TGTGCCAGCACCCTTGGGGGGGCCTATAACTATGGCTACACCTTC
clone size: many; V gene: TRBV7-8; J gene: TRBJ2-3; D gene: -; CDR3 protein: CASSPRGGPQYF; CDR3 DNA: TGTGCCAGCAGCCCCCGGGGAGGCCCTCAGTATTTT
clone size: -; V gene: TRBV28; J gene: TRBJ2-1; D gene: -; CDR3 protein: CASSFTVTNEQFF; CDR3 DNA: TGTGCCAGCAGTTTTACTGTAACAAATGAGCAGTTCTTC
clone size: many; V gene: TRBV12-3/TRBV12-4; J gene: TRBJ2-4; D gene: -; CDR3 protein: CASSSENIQYF; CDR3 DNA: TGTGCCAGCAGTTCCGAGAACATTCAGTACTTC
clone size: many; V gene: TRBV12-3/TRBV12-4; J gene: TRBJ2-5; D gene: -; CDR3 protein: CASSLLGGETQYF; CDR3 DNA: TGTGCCAGCAGCCTGCTTGGGGGAGAGACCCAGTACTTC
clone size: few; V gene: TRBV19; J gene: TRBJ1-5; D gene: -; CDR3 protein: CASKNDRTGNQPQHF; CDR3 DNA: TGTGCCAGCAAAAACGATCGGACAGGCAATCAGCCCCAGCATTTT
clone size: many; V gene: TRBV7-2; J gene: TRBJ1-5; D gene: -; CDR3 protein: CASSLTPDVDQPQHF; CDR3 DNA: TGTGCCAGCAGCTTAACTCCAGACGTGGATCAGCCCCAGCATTTT
clone size: medium-sized; V gene: TRBV7-2; J gene: TRBJ2-5; D gene: -; CDR3 protein: CASSLDSGPQETQYF; CDR3 DNA: TGTGCCAGCAGCTTAGACAGCGGACCACAAGAGACCCAGTACTTC
clone size: -; V gene: TRBV5-1; J gene: TRBJ1-4; D gene: -; CDR3 protein: CASSWGLNEKLFF; CDR3 DNA: TGCGCCAGCAGCTGGGGGTTGAATGAAAAACTGTTTTTT